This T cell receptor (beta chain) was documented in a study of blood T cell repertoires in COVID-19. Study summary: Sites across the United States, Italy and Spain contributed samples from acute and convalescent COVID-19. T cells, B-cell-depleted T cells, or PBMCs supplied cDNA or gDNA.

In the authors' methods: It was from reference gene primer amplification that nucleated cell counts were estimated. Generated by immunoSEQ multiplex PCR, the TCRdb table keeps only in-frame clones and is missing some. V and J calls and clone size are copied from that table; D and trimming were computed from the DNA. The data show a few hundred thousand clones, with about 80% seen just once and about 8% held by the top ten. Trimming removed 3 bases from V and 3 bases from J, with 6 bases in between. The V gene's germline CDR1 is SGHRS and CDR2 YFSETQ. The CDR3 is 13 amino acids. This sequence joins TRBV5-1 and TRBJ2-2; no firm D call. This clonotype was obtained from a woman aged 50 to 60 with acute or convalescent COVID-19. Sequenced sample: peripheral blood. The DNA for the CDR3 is TGCGCCAGCAGCTCCCAGTACACCGGGGAGCTGTTTTTT. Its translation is CASSSQYTGELFF.